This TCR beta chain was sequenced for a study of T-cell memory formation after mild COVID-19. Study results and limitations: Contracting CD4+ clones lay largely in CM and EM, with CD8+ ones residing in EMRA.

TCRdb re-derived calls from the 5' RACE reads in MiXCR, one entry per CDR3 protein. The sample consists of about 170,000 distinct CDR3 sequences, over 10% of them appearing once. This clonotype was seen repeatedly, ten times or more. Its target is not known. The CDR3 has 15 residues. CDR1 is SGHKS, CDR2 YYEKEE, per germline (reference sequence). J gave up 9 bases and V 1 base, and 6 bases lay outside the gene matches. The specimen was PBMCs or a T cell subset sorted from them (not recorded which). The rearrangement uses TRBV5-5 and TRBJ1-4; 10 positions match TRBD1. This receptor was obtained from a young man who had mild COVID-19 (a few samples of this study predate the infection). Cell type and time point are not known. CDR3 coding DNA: TGTGCCAGCAGCTTGACAGGACAGGGGGTCCAAAAACTGTTTTTT. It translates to CASSLTGQGVQKLFF.